A selection of T cell receptor beta chains follows, all from one sample in a study of cytomegalovirus exposure and HLA in healthy donors. Assay used: immunoSEQ multiplex PCR; TCRdb lists only in-frame clones, some missing. The sample has 160,000 or so clones, roughly three quarters seen once. Input material: PBMCs. The receptors derive from a man aged 18 to 35 in good health and CMV-seropositive. CDR3s include the opening cysteine and the closing phenylalanine or tryptophan. The D gene is left open where the match is weak. Clone size is shown for a subset of rows, as once, few, many or a class of expanded clone.

clone_size	d_call	j_call	v_call	cdr3_nt	cdr3_aa
NA	TRBD2	TRBJ2-7	TRBV4-1	TGCGCCAGCAGCCAAGTCCTCCCGGGGGGAAGCGAGCAGTACTTC	CASSQVLPGGSEQYF
few	NA	TRBJ2-7	TRBV14	TGTGCCAGCAGCCTGAGTGTGTTACCTACCTACGAGCAGTACTTC	CASSLSVLPTYEQYF
NA	NA	TRBJ1-1	TRBV5-1	TGCGCCAGCAGCTTGGGTAAGAGGAACACTGAAGCTTTCTTT	CASSLGKRNTEAFF
NA	NA	TRBJ2-7	TRBV25-1	TGTGCCAGCAGTGATTCCGGGGGAACCTACGAGCAGTACTTC	CASSDSGGTYEQYF
NA	TRBD2	TRBJ2-2	TRBV29-1	TGCAGCGCCGCCGGGAGGGCGAACACCGGGGAGCTGTTTTTT	CSAAGRANTGELFF
NA	TRBD2	TRBJ2-1	TRBV4-2	TGTGCCAGCAGGGCCGGGGCGGGAGGATACAATGAGCAGTTCTTC	CASRAGAGGYNEQFF
few	NA	TRBJ2-1	TRBV4-2	TGTGCCAGCAGCCCCTCTAGCAGACGGGTCGGCAATGAGCAGTTCTTC	CASSPSSRRVGNEQFF
NA	NA	TRBJ1-5	TRBV6-5	TGTGCCAGCAGTTACGGAGACGGACAAGCGCCCCAGCATTTT	CASSYGDGQAPQHF
once	NA	TRBJ2-5	TRBV5-4	TGTGCCAGCGGCTCTCAGGGGAAAGAGACCCAGTACTTC	CASGSQGKETQYF
NA	NA	TRBJ2-1	TRBV7-9	TGTGCCAGCAGCCCCCCCCTCCACTATCCCTACAATGAGCAGTTCTTC	CASSPPLHYPYNEQFF
NA	TRBD1	TRBJ2-2	TRBV19	TGTGCCAGTAGCCGCGGACAGGGTAACACCGGGGAGCTGTTTTTT	CASSRGQGNTGELFF
once	TRBD2	TRBJ2-7	TRBV5-1	TGCGCCAGCAGCTTGGGCACGAAGGCGGGGGATTACGAGCAGTACTTC	CASSLGTKAGDYEQYF
NA	TRBD1	TRBJ2-5	TRBV10-3	TGTGCCATCAGTGGGGACAGGGGGCGGGAGACCCAGTACTTC	CAISGDRGRETQYF
NA	NA	TRBJ1-6	TRBV6-6	TGTGCCAGCAGCGACGGACACCTTAAGCCCCTCCACTTT	CASSDGHLKPLHF
NA	TRBD1	TRBJ1-1	TRBV5-6	TGTGCCAGCAGCTTGGCCTTGACAGGGGGCTTCACTGAAGCTTTCTTT	CASSLALTGGFTEAFF
once	NA	TRBJ1-3	TRBV19	TGTGCCAGTAGTATCTCCAGGTCTGGAAACACCATATATTTT	CASSISRSGNTIYF
NA	NA	TRBJ1-1	TRBV11-2	TGTGCCAGCAGCTTAGGGCCGAACACTGAAGCTTTCTTT	CASSLGPNTEAFF
once	TRBD2	TRBJ2-3	TRBV27	TGTGCCAGCAGTTTGAGGGAGGGATCATCAACAGATACGCAGTATTTT	CASSLREGSSTDTQYF
NA	TRBD1	TRBJ2-2	TRBV6-1	TGTGCCAGCAGTGGCCGACAGGGGGCGAGTCACCGGGAGCTGTTTTTT	CASSGRQGASHRELFF
NA	TRBD2	TRBJ2-7	TRBV10-3	TGTGCCATCAGTGGTGGGACTAGCGGGATCTACGAGCAGTACTTC	CAISGGTSGIYEQYF
NA	NA	TRBJ1-5	TRBV2	TGTGCCAGCAGTCAAACCCGCCCCGCGAATCAGCCCCAGCATTTT	CASSQTRPANQPQHF
NA	NA	TRBJ1-2	TRBV9	TGTGCCAGCAGCCCGGGGAGGGAACCACTCTCGGAAGGCTACACCTTC	CASSPGREPLSEGYTF
once	TRBD1	TRBJ2-5	TRBV9	TGTGCCAGCAGCGCTTACTACAGGGGCCAAGAGACCCAGTACTTC	CASSAYYRGQETQYF
NA	NA	TRBJ1-1	TRBV5-1	TGCGCCAGCAGCGCCCGACAGAATTCGGACACTGAAGCTTTCTTT	CASSARQNSDTEAFF
NA	NA	TRBJ2-7	TRBV6-6	TGTGCCAGCAGTTACTCGAGGGCGGACTCCTACGAGCAGTACTTC	CASSYSRADSYEQYF
NA	TRBD2	TRBJ2-7	TRBV13	TGTGCCAGCACAGCGGGAGGGCCCAACCGGGAGCAGTACTTC	CASTAGGPNREQYF
NA	NA	TRBJ2-1	TRBV6-5	TGTGCCAGCAGTCATACAGATGAGCAGTTCTTC	CASSHTDEQFF
NA	TRBD2	TRBJ2-3	TRBV2	TGTGCCAGCAGTCGGGAGGGGAACGCCCCCGCAGATACGCAGTATTTT	CASSREGNAPADTQYF
NA	NA	TRBJ2-1	TRBV2	TGTGCCAGCAGTGAACTGGTCGGAGTCAATGAGCAGTTCTTC	CASSELVGVNEQFF
once	TRBD2	TRBJ2-1	TRBV5-1	TGCGCCAGCAGCTTGGTTTTAGCGGGAGTTAATGAGCAGTTCTTC	CASSLVLAGVNEQFF
NA	TRBD1	TRBJ1-2	TRBV7-9	TGTGCCAGCAGCTTACTCGACAGGGGTCCTTATGGCTACACCTTC	CASSLLDRGPYGYTF
NA	NA	TRBJ1-5	TRBV15	TGTGCCACCAGCAGAGATCGGGTGGAAAATCAGCCCCAGCATTTT	CATSRDRVENQPQHF
NA	TRBD1	TRBJ1-2	TRBV12-5	TGTGCTAGTGGACCGAACAGGGGAGGAGACTATGGCTACACCTTC	CASGPNRGGDYGYTF
few	TRBD1	TRBJ1-5	TRBV4-1	TGCGCCAGCAGCCGAGACGGGACAGGGGACAATCAGCCCCAGCATTTT	CASSRDGTGDNQPQHF
NA	TRBD1	TRBJ1-2	TRBV29-1	TGCAGCGTTGGCGATGACAGGGCCTATGGCTACACCTTC	CSVGDDRAYGYTF
NA	TRBD2	TRBJ2-3	TRBV7-9	TGTGCCAGCAGCTTAGCACTAGCGGCAGATACGCAGTATTTT	CASSLALAADTQYF
NA	TRBD1	TRBJ2-7	TRBV19	TGTGCCAGTAGTATAACAGGGGGTTCCTACGAGCAGTACTTC	CASSITGGSYEQYF
NA	NA	TRBJ2-5	TRBV5-1	TGCGCCAGCAGCTTGGATGTTGGCGGGGCACCTCAAGAGACCCAGTACTTC	CASSLDVGGAPQETQYF
medium-sized	TRBD1	TRBJ1-1	TRBV19	TGTGCCAGTAGTCGGACAGGCAGACTGACGGCTTTCTTT	CASSRTGRLTAFF
NA	TRBD2	TRBJ2-2	TRBV5-4	TGTGCCAGTACGTCCGCGGCTAGCGGTCTCACCGGGGAGCTGTTTTTT	CASTSAASGLTGELFF
NA	NA	TRBJ2-7	TRBV27	TGTGCCAGCAGTTTAAGGGGCCCCTACGAGCAGTACTTC	CASSLRGPYEQYF
NA	NA	TRBJ1-1	TRBV7-9	TGTGCCAGCAGCCGAAACAGGGCAGGGAGCTCTGAAGCTTTCTTT	CASSRNRAGSSEAFF